Judged by abundance, the clone carrying this T cell receptor (beta chain) is medium-sized. The target antigen is unknown. TCRdb re-called the reads with MiXCR, one entry per CDR3 protein. The sample carries about 1,900 distinct CDR3 sequences, roughly 15% recorded once. The sample comes from a study of liver allograft versus peripheral blood T cells. Overall study: Transplanted-liver T cell receptor repertoires were compared with recipients' peripheral blood repertoires.

From germline, CDR1 is MNHNY and CDR2 SVGAGI (reference sequence). The CDR3 spans 16 residues. V lost 7 bases and J lost 0; bases outside the gene matches: 11. General study points: Intragraft T cell receptor repertoires of liver allografts were reported to differ from peripheral blood repertoires.

This chain links TRBV6-6 with TRBJ1-1, with 7 nucleotides matching TRBD1. The receptor was isolated from a human patient who had a liver transplant. T cells may partly derive from the graft donor. CDR3 nucleotide sequence: TGTGCCAGCAAGTACCCCCCAGGGGGACTGAACACTGAAGCTTTCTTT. This sequence encodes CASKYPPGGLNTEAFF.